This TCR beta chain was captured in a study of tumor and adjacent non-tumor tissue in lung cancer. RNA was extracted from bulk tissue without any cell sorting. TCRbeta libraries were built with three rounds of nested PCR, modified from ARM-PCR. From the multiplex PCR reads, TCRdb called clonotypes with MiXCR, one entry per CDR3 protein. The table includes 100,000 to 120,000 distinct CDR3 sequences, under 90% detected once. Regarding the study as a whole: Normal lung showed higher cumulative top 100 clone frequency than tumor. Patients with more diverse tumor TCRs had worse survival.

On this clonotype: The antigen is undetermined.

Germline loops: CDR1 WNHNN, CDR2 SYGVQD (reference sequence). This CDR3 has 18 amino acids. V was trimmed by 0 bases and J by 3 bases, leaving 19 bases between them. The chain recombines TRBV10-1 with TRBJ2-3; D may match TRBD1 or TRBD2 (5 bases each). Sequenced: lung tumor tissue. The receptor's source is a man aged 65 to 85 with non-small cell lung cancer. CDR3 sequence: CASSESLGTNMETDTQYF. CDR3 nucleotide sequence: TGCGCCAGCAGTGAGTCCCTCGGGACGAATATGGAGACAGATACGCAGTATTTT.